The 27 T cell receptor beta chains below come from one sample, sequenced in a study of blood T cell repertoires in COVID-19. Repertoires were generated with immunoSEQ multiplex PCR, while TCRdb's copy carries only in-frame clones and drops some. This table holds about 210,000 clones, 70% to 90% found once. Material: PBMCs or T cells enriched from blood (not recorded which). The receptor source for this set is a man aged 25-45 years who had recovered from COVID-19.

The rearrangement joins TRBV4-3 to TRBJ2-2; a weak D match, TRBD1 (5 bases). The germline V gene has CDR1 LGHNA and CDR2 YSLEER. The CDR3 is made up of 16 amino acids. V was clipped by 9 bases and J by 6 bases, with 23 bases between them. CDR3 loop: CARPWGASRGSGELFF. The CDR3 DNA sequence: TGCGCCAGACCGTGGGGCGCGTCCAGAGGTTCCGGGGAGCTGTTTTTT.

J is TRBJ1-2 and V is TRBV4-2; the match to TRBD1 covers 8 bases. The CDR3 extends over 14 amino acids. Germline values: CDR1 LGHNA, CDR2 YNFKEQ. Losses at the gene ends were 5 bases for V and 5 bases for J; bases not matched to a gene: 7. The DNA for the CDR3 is TGTGCCAGCAGCACGCGACAGGGGTTATATGGCTACACCTTC. Translation gives CASSTRQGLYGYTF.

This chain uses TRBV9 with TRBJ1-2; D possibly corresponds to TRBD1 (6 bases). V gave up 6 bases and J gave up 4 bases, with 25 bases separating them. The CDR3 runs 17 residues. Germline values: CDR1 SGDLS, CDR2 YYNGEE. CDR3 nucleotide sequence: TGTGCCAGCAACTCACCCCCTGGGGGGGGCAGGGGCTATGGCTACACCTTC. It specifies CASNSPPGGGRGYGYTF.

The chain employs TRBV5-1 and TRBJ2-7, with 9 bases lining up with TRBD2. The CDR3 runs 16 residues. Germline values: CDR1 SGHRS, CDR2 YFSETQ. V shed 4 bases, J shed 4 bases, and the junction held 12 bases outside the gene matches. DNA of the CDR3: TGCGCCAGCAGCCCTGCGGGGGGAGCGGGGGGATACGAGCAGTACTTC. Translated, it gives CASSPAGGAGGYEQYF. The full variable domain, rest sourced from reference TRBV5-1 and TRBJ2-7, is KAGVTQTPRYLIKTRGQQVTLSCSPISGHRSVSWYQQTPGQGLQFLFEYFSETQRNKGNFPGRFSGRQFSNSRSEMNVSTLELGDSALYLCASSPAGGAGGYEQYFGPGTRLTVT.

This clone came up once. The chain has TRBV27 and TRBJ2-3, with D unresolved. The CDR3 runs 13 residues. Germline V gene sequence: CDR1 MNHEY, CDR2 SMNVEV (reference sequence). V shed 8 bases and J shed 0 bases, with 9 bases lying between them. CDR3 in amino acids: CASALTSTDTQYF. The DNA of the CDR3 is TGTGCCAGCGCCCTAACTAGCACAGATACGCAGTATTTT.

The chain recombines TRBV11-2 with TRBJ2-7; D gene ambiguous. Germline V lookup: CDR1 SGHAT, CDR2 FQNNGV. V was trimmed by 1 base and J by 3 bases, leaving 10 bases between them. The CDR3 is 14 residues long. Here the CDR3 DNA reads TGTGCCAGCAGCTTAGGTTTGGAGCTCTACGAGCAGTACTTC. Protein sequence: CASSLGLELYEQYF. Using reference TRBV11-2 and TRBJ2-7 for the parts outside the CDR3, the full variable domain is EAGVAQSPRYKIIEKRQSVAFWCNPISGHATLYWYQQILGQGPKLLIQFQNNGVVDDSQLPKDRFSAERLKGVDSTLKIQPAKLEDSAVYLCASSLGLELYEQYFGPGTRLTVT.

This chain connects TRBV7-9 to TRBJ1-2; D is unclear. CDR1 is SEHNR, CDR2 FQNEAQ, per germline (reference sequence). V was trimmed by 5 bases and J by 1 base, leaving 11 bases between them. There are 14 residues in the CDR3. The CDR3 DNA follows: TGTGCCAGCAGCGCAAGGAGGGATAACTATGGCTACACCTTC. Translation: CASSARRDNYGYTF. Filled out from reference TRBV7-9 and TRBJ1-2, the complete variable domain reads DTGVSQNPRHKITKRGQNVTFRCDPISEHNRLYWYRQTLGQGPEFLTYFQNEAQLEKSRLLSDRFSAERPKGSFSTLEIQRTEQGDSAMYLCASSARRDNYGYTFGSGTRLTVV.

This clone was seen just once. The V gene is TRBV24-1, the J gene TRBJ2-1; a possible D gene is TRBD2 (5 bases). The CDR3 runs to 15 residues. CDR1 and CDR2 (germline): KGHDR, SFDVKD. Between the trimmed V and J ends, which lost 2 bases and 2 bases, there was a span of 9 bases. CDR3 in DNA: TGTGCCACCAGTGATTCTACTAGGACCTACAATGAGCAGTTCTTC. Translation: CATSDSTRTYNEQFF.

As regards this clone: At one of its ends the junction is not consistent with the germline gene, which may arise from a read error. V gene TRBV6-5 combines with J gene TRBJ2-7, with 7 positions matching TRBD1. Germline-derived CDR1 and CDR2 are MNHEY and SVGAGI. This CDR3 has 11 amino acids. CDR3 coding DNA: TGTGCCAGCCTAGGGGGCTACGAGCTGTACTTC. Its translation: CASLGGYELYF.

The chain joins TRBV7-2 to TRBJ1-1; possibly TRBD1 for D (5 bases). The CDR3 is 15 amino acids. The V end lost 1 base, the J end lost 4 bases, and 13 bases lay between the germline ends. CDR1 and CDR2 from the germline V gene are SGHTA and FQGNSA. CDR3 protein: CASSLGSGGVTEAFF. The CDR3 DNA sequence: TGTGCCAGCAGCTTAGGTTCGGGGGGTGTCACTGAAGCTTTCTTT. The full variable domain, in which reference TRBV7-2 and TRBJ1-1 provide the parts outside the CDR3, is GAGVSQSPSNKVTEKGKDVELRCDPISGHTALYWYRQSLGQGLEFLIYFQGNSAPDKSGLPSDRFSAERTGGSVSTLTIQRTQQEDSAVYLCASSLGSGGVTEAFFGQGTRLTVV.

The J gene is TRBJ2-1, the V gene TRBV7-9; 9 nucleotides line up with TRBD1. The junction had 10 bases not matched to a gene; V was cut back by 1 base and J by 12 bases. Germline V gene data show CDR1 as SEHNR and CDR2 as FQNEAQ (reference sequence). The CDR3 length is 15 residues. The DNA for the CDR3 is TGTGCCAGCAGCTTAGGCGCACAGGGGGCGCAGGGGCAGTTCTTC. It translates to CASSLGAQGAQGQFF.

This clone was counted once. The chain is built from TRBV18 and TRBJ2-3; 10 bases agree with TRBD2. The CDR3 is made up of 17 amino acids. V lost 3 bases to trimming and J lost 1 base; unmatched junction nucleotides: 7. From germline, CDR1 is KGHSH and CDR2 LQKENI. The CDR3 coding sequence is TGTGCCAGCTCACCGGTATTCAGCGGGAGGGGCACAGATACGCAGTATTTT. Amino acid sequence: CASSPVFSGRGTDTQYF. The variable domain in full, with the rest retrieved from reference TRBV18 and TRBJ2-3, is NAGVMQNPRHLVRRRGQEARLRCSPMKGHSHVYWYRQLPEEGLKFMVYLQKENIIDESGMPKERFSAEFPKEGPSILRIQQVVRGDSAAYFCASSPVFSGRGTDTQYFGPGTRLTVL.

The V call is TRBV5-5, the J call TRBJ2-2; D is perhaps TRBD1 (5 bases). CDR1 and CDR2 (germline): SGHKS, YYEKEE (reference sequence). V was shortened by 1 base and J by 5 bases, with 15 bases between the two germline ends. This CDR3 contains 16 residues. The CDR3 DNA reads as TGTGCCAGCAGCTTGCAATTTGGGGCAGCGACCGGGGAGCTGTTTTTT. This encodes CASSLQFGAATGELFF.

The chain links TRBV4-1 to TRBJ2-7; D is possibly TRBD1 (5 bases). CDR1 MGHRA and CDR2 YSYEKL come from the germline V gene. V shed 1 base and J shed 1 base, with 17 bases lying between them. The CDR3 covers 17 residues. CDR3 coding DNA: TGCGCCAGCAGCCAAGGACGGCGGACACAGAGATCCTACGAGCAGTACTTC. It codes for CASSQGRRTQRSYEQYF.

The chain employs TRBV24-1 and TRBJ2-1; 7 bases align to TRBD1. The CDR3 sequence is 14 residues long. V gave up 7 bases and J gave up 6 bases; unmatched junction bases: 8. Germline CDR1 KGHDR, CDR2 SFDVKD. The CDR3 region is CATSPGQLANEQFF. The CDR3 nucleotides read TGTGCCACCAGCCCGGGACAGTTAGCCAATGAGCAGTTCTTC.

This chain connects TRBV6-2 or TRBV6-3 to TRBJ2-7; no definite D call. V dropped 2 bases and J dropped 4 bases, with 6 bases sitting between them. There are 12 residues in the CDR3. Germline V lookup: CDR1 MNHEY, CDR2 SVGEGT. The CDR3 protein is CASSYRVYEQYF. The CDR3 bases are TGTGCCAGCAGTTACAGAGTGTACGAGCAGTACTTC.

This clone was observed many times. V usage is TRBV5-6 and J usage is TRBJ2-1; 9 nucleotides agree with TRBD1. The CDR3 is 15 amino acids. V was clipped by 0 bases and J by 4 bases; unmatched bases: 2. Per germline, CDR1 SGHDT and CDR2 YYEEEE. CDR3 nucleotides: TGTGCCAGCAGCTTGGGGGACAGGGCTTACAATGAGCAGTTCTTC. Residues: CASSLGDRAYNEQFF.

This sequence joins TRBV11-2 and TRBJ2-7, with 9 bases fitting TRBD1. The V segment lost 5 bases and the J segment 8 bases; nucleotides outside the gene matches: 13. Germline lookup yields CDR1 SGHAT and CDR2 FQNNGV. This CDR3 has 15 residues. This CDR3 is CASSPFGTGIFQQYF. The CDR3 nucleotides read TGTGCCAGCAGCCCATTCGGGACAGGGATATTTCAGCAGTACTTC.

The CDR3 coding sequence is TGTGCCAGCAGCTTAACTCAGCGGGACTATACGCAGTATTTT. Translation gives CASSLTQRDYTQYF. V usage is TRBV7-2 and J usage is TRBJ2-3; 7 bases agree with TRBD2. Germline trimming cut 2 bases from V and 7 bases from J; bases unmatched to any gene: 6. Germline V gene sequence: CDR1 SGHTA, CDR2 FQGNSA. The CDR3 is made up of 14 amino acids.

This clone appeared a few times. This chain connects TRBV4-3 to TRBJ2-1, with TRBD1 as a possible D gene (5 bases). The CDR3 loop spans 15 amino acids. Trimming stripped 2 bases from V and 4 bases from J, with 12 bases between. Germline loops: CDR1 LGHNA, CDR2 YSLEER. CDR3 coding DNA: TGCGCCAGCAGCCAATCGGCAGACAGATACAATGAGCAGTTCTTC. It specifies CASSQSADRYNEQFF.

This clone was picked up one time. The chain carries TRBV18 and TRBJ2-7; 10 nucleotides align to TRBD2. From germline, CDR1 is KGHSH and CDR2 LQKENI. The CDR3 sequence is 15 residues long. Trimming at V came to 2 bases and at J to 2 bases, leaving 3 bases not matched to a gene. The DNA of the CDR3 is TGTGCCAGCTCACCAGGGACTAGCGTGACCTACGAGCAGTACTTC. Residues: CASSPGTSVTYEQYF.

The chain joins TRBV5-1 to TRBJ1-2; D not certain. Trimming shortened V by 4 bases and J by 4 bases, and 11 bases separated the two germline ends. The CDR3 consists of 13 residues. In germline, CDR1 is SGHRS, CDR2 YFSETQ. Here the CDR3 reads CASSHREGYGYTF. In nucleotides, the CDR3 is TGCGCCAGCAGCCACCGGGAGGGCTATGGCTACACCTTC.

The table lists this clone with a count of one. This chain links TRBV9 with TRBJ1-2, with 11 bases fitting TRBD1. The CDR3 consists of 17 residues. Germline V gene sequence: CDR1 SGDLS, CDR2 YYNGEE. V lost 3 bases, J lost 1 base, and 8 bases stayed unmatched. For the CDR3, the DNA is TGTGCCAGCAGCGCGAACCACGGGACAGGGGGTAACTATGGCTACACCTTC. This sequence encodes CASSANHGTGGNYGYTF.

The chain uses TRBV5-4 and TRBJ1-4; D might be TRBD1 (6 bases). Trimming left V 4 bases short and J 14 bases short, with 18 bases between. The germline V gene has CDR1 SGHNT and CDR2 YYREEE (reference sequence). This CDR3 is 13 amino acids long. This chain's CDR3 is CASSPPNRTALFF. As DNA, the CDR3 is TGTGCCAGCAGCCCACCAAACCGGACAGCTCTGTTTTTT.

The chain combines TRBV7-9 with TRBJ2-7; TRBD2 matches at 7 bases. With 2 bases clipped from V and 5 bases from J, the junction kept 9 bases outside the gene matches. This CDR3 is 15 amino acids long. CDR1 is SEHNR and CDR2 is FQNEAQ in the germline V gene (reference sequence). CDR3 protein: CASSLFRRETHEQYF. The CDR3 coding sequence is TGTGCCAGCAGCTTATTTCGGCGGGAGACCCACGAGCAGTACTTC. The variable domain in full, completed from reference TRBV7-9 and TRBJ2-7, reads DTGVSQNPRHKITKRGQNVTFRCDPISEHNRLYWYRQTLGQGPEFLTYFQNEAQLEKSRLLSDRFSAERPKGSFSTLEIQRTEQGDSAMYLCASSLFRRETHEQYFGPGTRLTVT.

This chain joins TRBV2 and TRBJ1-6; 11 bases map to TRBD1. The junction had 9 bases not matched to a gene; V was cut back by 7 bases and J by 13 bases. Germline CDR1 reads SNHLY; CDR2 reads FYNNEI. The CDR3 is made up of 14 amino acids. Here the CDR3 reads CASIRGTGGNPLHF. The CDR3 DNA sequence: TGTGCCAGCATTAGAGGGACAGGGGGGAACCCCCTCCACTTT.

CDR3 amino acids: CASSLAQGDNSPLHF. The CDR3 nucleotides are TGCGCCAGCAGCTTGGCACAGGGGGATAATTCACCCCTCCACTTT. The chain joins TRBV5-1 to TRBJ1-6; 8 positions match TRBD1. There are 15 residues in the CDR3. The V and J ends lost 0 bases and 5 bases, in that order; junction bases with no gene match: 1. The V gene's germline CDR1 is SGHRS and CDR2 YFSETQ.